Shown below are 29 T cell receptor beta chains from a single sample sequenced in a study of blood T cell repertoires in COVID-19. The data were produced by immunoSEQ multiplex PCR, yet TCRdb's version contains in-frame clones alone and is incomplete. The data hold more than 95,000 clones, with 55% to 75% observed a single time. The source material was peripheral blood. All receptors come from a woman in her 70s with acute or convalescent COVID-19.

The chain couples TRBV6-1 to TRBJ2-3; TRBD2 matches 11 bases. Germline CDR1 and CDR2: MNHNS and SASEGT. This CDR3 region has 16 residues. Trimming cost V 4 bases and J 4 bases; bases outside gene matches: 7. CDR3 residues: CASSGELAGEADTQYF. CDR3 nucleotide sequence: TGTGCCAGCAGTGGTGAACTAGCGGGAGAAGCAGATACGCAGTATTTT.

The chain is built from TRBV19 and TRBJ1-2, with 8 bases lining up with TRBD1. Germline V lookup: CDR1 LNHDA, CDR2 SQIVND (reference sequence). This CDR3 spans 14 amino acids. The J segment lost 4 bases and the V segment lost 7 bases, leaving 8 bases of the junction unmatched. The CDR3 sequence: CASTIGQGRYGYTF. The DNA for the CDR3 is TGTGCCAGTACCATCGGACAGGGACGCTATGGCTACACCTTC.

The CDR3, as DNA: TGCGCCAGCCGACTAGCGAACCAAGAGACCCAGTACTTC. Translated: CASRLANQETQYF. V is TRBV5-1 and J is TRBJ2-5; TRBD2 matches at 8 bases. The CDR3 is made up of 13 amino acids. With 7 bases clipped from V and 0 bases from J, the junction kept 2 bases outside the gene matches. CDR1 is SGHRS and CDR2 is YFSETQ in the germline V gene.

Only a few counts were recorded for this clone. The V call is TRBV4-1, the J call TRBJ1-1; no firm D call. V lost 0 bases and J 3 bases, leaving 8 bases between the germline ends. This CDR3 is built from 14 residues. Germline lookup yields CDR1 MGHRA and CDR2 YSYEKL. In DNA form, the CDR3 reads TGCGCCAGCAGCCAAGATGGCCCCTACACTGAAGCTTTCTTT. Protein: CASSQDGPYTEAFF.

V and J are TRBV10-1 and TRBJ2-5; weak D call: TRBD2 (5 bases). Trimming shortened V by 0 bases and J by 2 bases, and 10 bases separated the two germline ends. This CDR3 comprises 15 residues. Looked up from germline, CDR1 is WNHNN and CDR2 is SYGVQD (reference sequence). The CDR3 protein is CASSESFTGQETQYF. The CDR3 DNA sequence: TGCGCCAGCAGTGAGTCCTTCACGGGGCAAGAGACCCAGTACTTC.

This rearrangement joins TRBV5-4 to TRBJ1-1; the D gene is possibly TRBD1 (6 bases). The V end was cut by 4 bases, the J end by 1 base, with 17 bases between. The CDR3 is made up of 16 amino acids. CDR1 and CDR2 (germline): SGHNT, YYREEE (reference sequence). DNA of the CDR3: TGTGCCAGCAGCCGTACAGGGATCCCCTCGAACACTGAAGCTTTCTTT. It translates to CASSRTGIPSNTEAFF.

The chain carries TRBV7-8 and TRBJ1-2, with D possibly TRBD1 on 5 matching bases. Germline V gene data show CDR1 as SGHVS and CDR2 as FQNEAQ. The V and J ends lost 6 bases and 2 bases respectively, with 22 bases between them. This CDR3 has 17 residues. The CDR3 DNA reads as TGTGCCAGCAGGACGTTGGAGGGGACGGATGGAAACTATGGCTACACCTTC. It codes for CASRTLEGTDGNYGYTF. Full variable domain (missing parts from reference TRBV7-8 and TRBJ1-2): GAGVSQSPRYKVAKRGQDVALRCDPISGHVSLFWYQQALGQGPEFLTYFQNEAQLDKSGLPSDRFFAERPEGSVSTLKIQRTQQEDSAVYLCASRTLEGTDGNYGYTFGSGTRLTVV.

The genes are TRBV5-1 and TRBJ2-4; 7 bases align to TRBD2. Germline V lookup: CDR1 SGHRS, CDR2 YFSETQ. The J segment lost 8 bases and the V segment lost 0 bases, leaving 8 bases of the junction unmatched. The CDR3 spans 15 residues. The CDR3 loop reads CASSLDPSGRDIQYF. The DNA for the CDR3 is TGCGCCAGCAGCTTGGATCCTAGCGGAAGGGACATTCAGTACTTC.

The genes are TRBV7-8 and TRBJ1-5; D not certain. The length of the CDR3 is 14 residues. The germline V gene has CDR1 SGHVS and CDR2 FQNEAQ. V was pared by 1 base and J by 7 bases, with 11 bases between. CDR3 amino acids: CASSLGVGEQPQHF. The CDR3 DNA reads as TGTGCCAGCAGCTTAGGTGTCGGGGAGCAGCCCCAGCATTTT. The entire variable domain, with the rest obtained from reference TRBV7-8 and TRBJ1-5, is as follows: GAGVSQSPRYKVAKRGQDVALRCDPISGHVSLFWYQQALGQGPEFLTYFQNEAQLDKSGLPSDRFFAERPEGSVSTLKIQRTQQEDSAVYLCASSLGVGEQPQHFGDGTRLSIL.

The chain employs TRBV2 and TRBJ2-5; 9 bases match TRBD2. The V and J ends lost 5 bases and 4 bases, in that order; junction bases with no gene match: 5. Germline-derived CDR1 and CDR2 are SNHLY and FYNNEI. The CDR3 length is 14 residues. The CDR3 sequence: CASSYSGSGETQYF. The DNA for the CDR3 is TGTGCCAGCAGTTATAGCGGGAGTGGAGAGACCCAGTACTTC.

The chain uses TRBV7-2 and TRBJ2-7; 10 bases line up with TRBD2. CDR3 length: 15 amino acids. The V gene end was trimmed by 3 bases and the J gene end by 7 bases; junction bases not matched to a gene: 9. The germline gives CDR1 SGHTA, CDR2 FQGNSA. The CDR3 region is CASSFFLAGAGEQYF. The CDR3, as DNA: TGTGCCAGCAGCTTTTTTCTAGCGGGAGCGGGGGAGCAGTACTTC.

This clone was counted at least ten times. This chain joins TRBV30 and TRBJ1-2, with a possible D match to TRBD1 (5 bases). The CDR3 length is 16 residues. V lost 0 bases, J lost 4 bases, and 18 bases lay in between. The germline V gene encodes CDR1 GTSNPN and CDR2 SVGIG (reference sequence). The CDR3 here is CAWSVRSGRTTYGYTF. The CDR3 DNA is TGTGCCTGGAGTGTACGGTCAGGGCGCACCACCTATGGCTACACCTTC.

CDR3 bases: TGTGCCAGCAGTTCCACAGGGGGCCCTTACAATGAGCAGTTCTTC. Protein: CASSSTGGPYNEQFF. The gene calls are TRBV6-5 and TRBJ2-1; 9 nucleotides agree with TRBD1. This CDR3 is 15 amino acids long. Unmatched junction bases numbered 5, after V lost 4 bases and J lost 4 bases. The V gene's germline CDR1 is MNHEY and CDR2 SVGAGI.

This clone occurred a few times. The CDR3 loop reads CASSLTGTSDRGSNQPQHF. The CDR3 nucleotides read TGTGCCAGCAGCCTAACGGGAACAAGTGACAGGGGAAGCAATCAGCCCCAGCATTTT. The rearrangement uses TRBV21-1 and TRBJ1-5; TRBD1, the table's D call, was not compared with the DNA. TRBV21-1 is flagged as a pseudogene. The CDR3 length is 19 residues.

The chain combines TRBV10-3 with TRBJ2-5, with D tentatively TRBD2 (6 bases). This CDR3 has 14 residues. The germline CDR1 and CDR2 sequences are ENHRY and SYGVKD. The V and J ends lost 6 bases and 1 base respectively, with 12 bases between them. The CDR3 reads CAIRKTSSQETQYF. CDR3 sequence (DNA): TGTGCCATCAGAAAGACTAGTTCCCAAGAGACCCAGTACTTC.

There are a few counts of this clone. The V and J genes are TRBV7-8 and TRBJ1-2; 8 bases line up with TRBD1. This CDR3 region has 14 residues. Per germline, CDR1 SGHVS and CDR2 FQNEAQ. Unmatched junction bases numbered 3, after V lost 5 bases and J lost 1 base. The CDR3 nucleotides read TGTGCCAGCAGCCCCGGACAGGGTAACTATGGCTACACCTTC. Translated: CASSPGQGNYGYTF.

The chain couples TRBV10-2 to TRBJ2-2, with D tentatively TRBD2 (5 bases). The CDR3 runs to 14 residues. The germline V and J ends were trimmed by 7 bases and 1 base, with 10 bases remaining between them. The germline gives CDR1 WSHSY, CDR2 SAAADI. The CDR3 spells CASTPAGNTGELFF. CDR3 bases: TGCGCCAGCACCCCGGCGGGGAACACCGGGGAGCTGTTTTTT.

Only a few counts were recorded for this clone. The chain recombines TRBV11-2 with TRBJ1-2; 7 bases fit TRBD1. V trimming: 5 bases; J trimming: 5 bases; junction bases outside the gene matches: 8. The CDR3 contains 14 residues. The germline V gene encodes CDR1 SGHAT and CDR2 FQNNGV. CDR3 in amino acids: CASSPDRSLYGYTF. DNA of the CDR3: TGTGCCAGCAGCCCGGACAGGTCACTATATGGCTACACCTTC.

The rearrangement joins TRBV16 to TRBJ2-1; 10 nucleotides line up with TRBD1. The CDR3 is made up of 15 amino acids. The germline CDR1 and CDR2 sequences are KGHSY and FQNENV. After removal of 4 bases from V and 10 bases from J, the junction contained 10 bases not matched to a gene. The CDR3 protein is CASSLLGQGSPEQFF. The CDR3, as DNA: TGTGCCAGCAGCCTGCTGGGACAGGGGTCACCCGAGCAGTTCTTC.

This rearrangement joins TRBV5-4 to TRBJ1-1; 11 nucleotides align to TRBD1. The CDR3 contains 14 residues. Germline V lookup: CDR1 SGHNT, CDR2 YYREEE (reference sequence). The V gene end was trimmed by 2 bases and the J gene end by 8 bases; junction bases not matched to a gene: 5. CDR3 coding DNA: TGTGCCAGCAGCTTTGGACAGGGGGCAGGAGAAGCTTTCTTT. Amino acids: CASSFGQGAGEAFF.

The chain carries TRBV18 and TRBJ1-1, with 7 bases that match TRBD1. This CDR3 is 15 amino acids long. Germline loops: CDR1 KGHSH, CDR2 LQKENI. V shed 0 bases, J shed 1 base, and the junction held 2 bases outside the gene matches. CDR3 coding DNA: TGTGCCAGCTCACCACCCGGGACAGCGAACACTGAAGCTTTCTTT. It specifies CASSPPGTANTEAFF.

The rearrangement joins TRBV10-2 to TRBJ2-4; maybe TRBD1 (5 bases). Per germline, CDR1 WSHSY and CDR2 SAAADI. CDR3 length: 12 residues. With 10 bases removed from V and 3 bases from J, the gap between germline ends came to 10 bases. CDR3 amino acids: CATVDSKNIQYF. For the CDR3, the DNA is TGCGCCACCGTTGACAGCAAAAACATTCAGTACTTC.

The J gene is TRBJ2-7, the V gene TRBV14; 11 bases agree with TRBD2. This CDR3 has 17 amino acids. V lost 1 base, J lost 4 bases, and 9 bases stayed unmatched. CDR1 SGHDN and CDR2 FVKESK come from the germline V gene. The CDR3 sequence is CASSQVLTSGSGYEQYF. CDR3 bases: TGTGCCAGCAGCCAAGTGCTAACTAGCGGGAGTGGTTACGAGCAGTACTTC.

This clone was seen once. The rearrangement uses TRBV6-6 and TRBJ2-2; no clear D. Germline lookup yields CDR1 MNHNY and CDR2 SVGAGI (reference sequence). Trimming stripped 0 bases from V and 8 bases from J, with 4 bases between. CDR3 size: 12 residues. The CDR3 sequence is CASSYSEGELFF. As DNA, the CDR3 is TGTGCCAGCAGTTACTCGGAGGGGGAGCTGTTTTTT.

The chain has TRBV3-1 (or the pseudogene TRBV3-2) and TRBJ1-6; 10 bases line up with TRBD1. This CDR3 spans 15 amino acids. V was pared by 4 bases and J by 10 bases, with 7 bases of the junction left unmatched. Germline loops: CDR1 LGHDT, CDR2 YNNKEL (reference sequence). CDR3 sequence reads: CASSPATGGASPLHF. Written as DNA, the CDR3 is TGTGCCAGCAGCCCGGCGACAGGGGGCGCCTCACCCCTCCACTTT.

J is TRBJ1-1 and V is TRBV7-8; 7 bases align to TRBD1. The V and J ends lost 2 bases and 0 bases, in that order; junction bases with no gene match: 6. Germline assignment: CDR1 SGHVS and CDR2 FQNEAQ. This CDR3 has 16 amino acids. The CDR3 sequence is CASSLLGQTLNTEAFF. In nucleotides, the CDR3 is TGTGCCAGCAGCTTACTGGGACAGACCCTGAACACTGAAGCTTTCTTT.

This clone was seen a handful of times. This rearrangement joins TRBV7-9 to TRBJ2-2; a possible D gene is TRBD2 (7 bases). The length of the CDR3 is 16 residues. Per the germline V gene, CDR1 is SEHNR and CDR2 is FQNEAQ (reference sequence). V lost 1 base and J lost 6, with 15 bases in between. The CDR3 sequence: CASSLDRGAVAGELFF. The CDR3 DNA is TGTGCCAGCAGCTTAGACCGGGGGGCCGTAGCCGGGGAGCTGTTTTTT. The variable domain in full, with the rest retrieved from reference TRBV7-9 and TRBJ2-2, is DTGVSQNPRHKITKRGQNVTFRCDPISEHNRLYWYRQTLGQGPEFLTYFQNEAQLEKSRLLSDRFSAERPKGSFSTLEIQRTEQGDSAMYLCASSLDRGAVAGELFFGEGSRLTVL.

V gene TRBV27 combines with J gene TRBJ1-1; 9 bases fit TRBD1. The junction had 9 bases not matched to a gene; V was cut back by 5 bases and J by 5 bases. CDR3 length: 15 amino acids. Germline V gene lookup returns CDR1 MNHEY and CDR2 SMNVEV (reference sequence). The CDR3 loop is CASSLNRGLVTEAFF. The CDR3 DNA reads as TGTGCCAGCAGTCTCAACAGGGGGCTGGTGACTGAAGCTTTCTTT.

The J gene is TRBJ1-2, the V gene TRBV4-3; 9 bases align to TRBD1. CDR3 length equals 14 residues. From germline, CDR1 is LGHNA and CDR2 YSLEER. The junction had 6 bases not matched to a gene; V was cut back by 0 bases and J by 10 bases. CDR3 nucleotides: TGCGCCAGCAGCCAAGATCAAGGGACAGGGATCTACACCTTC. Amino acid sequence: CASSQDQGTGIYTF.